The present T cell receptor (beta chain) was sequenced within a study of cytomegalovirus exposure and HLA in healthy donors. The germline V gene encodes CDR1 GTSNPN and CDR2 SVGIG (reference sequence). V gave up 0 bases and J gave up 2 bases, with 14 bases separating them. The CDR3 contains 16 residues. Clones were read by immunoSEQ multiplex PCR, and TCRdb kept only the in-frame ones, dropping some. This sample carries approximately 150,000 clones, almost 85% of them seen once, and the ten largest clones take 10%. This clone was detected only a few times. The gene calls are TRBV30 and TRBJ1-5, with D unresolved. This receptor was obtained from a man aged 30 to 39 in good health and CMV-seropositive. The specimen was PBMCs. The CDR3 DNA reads TGTGCCTGGAGTGTAGCTGGGCAGTTGCGCAATCAGCCCCAGCATTTT. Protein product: CAWSVAGQLRNQPQHF.